Presented here are 25 T cell receptor beta chains from one specimen sequenced in a study of response to subunit inactivated influenza vaccine. TCRdb reprocessed the RT-PCR reads with MiXCR, giving one entry per CDR3 protein. The sample carries fewer than 600,000 distinct CDR3 sequences, 7.2% recorded once. The sample here was PBMCs from blood, taken around 2 years after vaccination. These receptors originate from a man aged 50-75 years who received an inactivated influenza vaccine.

This clonotype has at least ten counts. CDR3 coding DNA: TGCGCCAGCAGCCCTCCGGGACTAGCGGGCTGGGGAGATACGCAGTATTTT. Residues: CASSPPGLAGWGDTQYF. The chain joins TRBV5-1 to TRBJ2-3, with 12 bases lining up with TRBD2. The CDR3 length is 17 residues. Germline values: CDR1 SGHRS, CDR2 YFSETQ. Trimming took 4 bases from V and 5 from J; bases not matched to a gene: 11.

J is TRBJ2-2 and V is TRBV10-1; D gene unclear. V gave up 4 bases and J gave up 4 bases, with 7 bases separating them. This CDR3 contains 13 residues. CDR1 and CDR2 (germline): WNHNN, SYGVQD (reference sequence). For the CDR3, the DNA is TGCGCCAGCAGTGTCTACCGCACCGGGGAGCTGTTTTTT. Translated: CASSVYRTGELFF.

This clonotype appeared a few times. The chain has TRBV5-5 and TRBJ2-5; 7 bases map to TRBD1. V was pared by 0 bases and J by 9 bases, with 5 bases of the junction left unmatched. The CDR3 is 13 residues long. Germline values: CDR1 SGHKS, CDR2 YYEKEE (reference sequence). The DNA of the CDR3 is TGTGCCAGCAGCTTGGAAGGCAGGGGGTCCCAGTACTTC. This codes for CASSLEGRGSQYF.

This clonotype was detected a few times. The chain has TRBV11-3 and TRBJ2-1; D uncertain. The CDR3 has 14 residues. Per the germline V gene, CDR1 is SGHNT and CDR2 is YENEEA. Deletions cut 0 bases from V and 3 bases from J, with 6 bases between. The CDR3 region is CASSLEADYNEQFF. The CDR3 DNA is TGTGCCAGCAGCTTAGAGGCCGACTACAATGAGCAGTTCTTC. The full variable domain, its missing parts supplied by reference TRBV11-3 and TRBJ2-1, is EAGVVQSPRYKIIEKKQPVAFWCNPISGHNTLYWYLQNLGQGPELLIRYENEEAVDDSQLPKDRFSAERLKGVDSTLKIQPAELGDSAVYLCASSLEADYNEQFFGPGTRLTVL.

This clonotype was seen repeatedly, ten times or more. This chain uses TRBV6-5 with TRBJ2-1; D gene unclear. This CDR3 spans 11 amino acids. V lost 5 bases and J lost 7, with 6 bases in between. Germline V CDR1 and CDR2: MNHEY, SVGAGI. CDR3 nucleotide sequence: TGTGCCAGCAGTCACCTGAATGAGCAGTTCTTC. Its translation: CASSHLNEQFF.

This clonotype showed up just a few times. The V call is TRBV18, the J call TRBJ2-1; D might be TRBD2 (5 bases). The germline CDR1 and CDR2 sequences are KGHSH and LQKENI. V was clipped by 3 bases and J by 8 bases, with 14 bases between them. This CDR3 is 14 amino acids long. The CDR3 DNA follows: TGTGCCAGCTCACCCGGGATCACCCGGGATGAGCAGTTCTTC. It translates to CASSPGITRDEQFF.

The V call is TRBV10-3, the J call TRBJ2-3, with TRBD1 matching 7 bases. This CDR3 has 15 amino acids. In germline, CDR1 is ENHRY, CDR2 SYGVKD. With 4 bases clipped from V and 1 base from J, the junction kept 5 bases outside the gene matches. This CDR3 is CAISASGTGTDTQYF. In nucleotides, the CDR3 is TGTGCCATCAGTGCATCCGGGACAGGCACAGATACGCAGTATTTT.

This chain uses TRBV27 with TRBJ2-1; D possibly corresponds to TRBD2 (6 bases). V lost 6 bases, J lost 6 bases, and 12 bases lay in between. Germline CDR1 MNHEY, CDR2 SMNVEV (reference sequence). The CDR3 consists of 13 residues. CDR3 residues: CASRKLAFNEQFF. The CDR3 DNA reads as TGTGCCAGCAGGAAACTAGCTTTCAATGAGCAGTTCTTC.

The V gene is TRBV5-1, the J gene TRBJ2-1, with TRBD2 as a possible D gene (5 bases). Per germline, CDR1 SGHRS and CDR2 YFSETQ. V lost 2 bases and J lost 8, with 14 bases in between. The CDR3 loop spans 14 amino acids. Written as DNA, the CDR3 is TGCGCCAGCAGCTTACACCGGACGAGGGATGAGCAGTTCTTC. The encoded protein is CASSLHRTRDEQFF.

The table lists this clonotype with many counts. The chain couples TRBV7-8 to TRBJ2-1; TRBD2 agrees at 10 bases. Germline V gene sequence: CDR1 SGHVS, CDR2 FQNEAQ. This CDR3 region has 16 residues. The junction had 7 bases not matched to a gene; V was cut back by 2 bases and J by 6 bases. The CDR3 nucleotides read TGTGCCAGCAGCTTAATGTCCAGCGGGGGGGCCAATGAGCAGTTCTTC. It encodes CASSLMSSGGANEQFF.

This clonotype was detected many times. The rearrangement uses TRBV27 and TRBJ1-5; D gene ambiguous. The CDR3 consists of 13 residues. CDR1 and CDR2 from the germline V gene are MNHEY and SMNVEV (reference sequence). V lost 5 bases, J lost 0 bases, and 5 bases lay in between. CDR3: CASSIDSNQPQHF. CDR3 sequence (DNA): TGTGCCAGCAGTATTGATAGCAATCAGCCCCAGCATTTT.

This clonotype was observed at least ten times. The chain carries TRBV20-1 and TRBJ2-1, with D possibly being TRBD1 (7 bases). Germline V CDR1 and CDR2: DFQATT, SNEGSKA (reference sequence). The V gene lost 6 bases and the J gene lost 12 bases, with 15 bases spanning the gap. CDR3 length: 11 residues. In DNA, the CDR3 is TGCAGTGCCGCCAGGGGGGTTGTGCAGTTCTTC. Translation gives CSAARGVVQFF.

This clonotype was observed many times. The rearrangement joins TRBV12-3 or TRBV12-4 to TRBJ2-7, with D perhaps TRBD1 (6 bases). This CDR3 contains 12 residues. Between the trimmed V and J ends, which lost 9 bases and 0 bases, there was a span of 9 bases. For the CDR3, the DNA is TGTGCCAGTGGACAGAGCTCCTACGAGCAGTACTTC. Translated, it gives CASGQSSYEQYF.

This clonotype was seen repeatedly, ten times or more. Here the CDR3 reads CASSLGGLAGELFF. For the CDR3, the DNA is TGTGCCAGCAGTTTAGGAGGGCTGGCCGGGGAGCTGTTTTTT. This chain links TRBV28 with TRBJ2-2, with a weak D call TRBD2 (6 bases). The CDR3 runs 14 residues. V was trimmed by 2 bases and J by 6 bases, leaving 10 bases between them. Germline lookup yields CDR1 MDHEN and CDR2 SYDVKM.

The chain couples TRBV5-1 to TRBJ2-1; D gene uncertain. The CDR3 covers 12 residues. CDR1 and CDR2 from the germline V gene are SGHRS and YFSETQ. The V end lost 0 bases, the J end lost 8 bases, and 6 bases lay between the germline ends. The CDR3 coding sequence is TGCGCCAGCAGCTTGGATGGATATGAGCAGTTCTTC. Translated: CASSLDGYEQFF.

This rearrangement joins TRBV7-9 to TRBJ1-6, with 11 bases aligning to TRBD1. J was trimmed by 7 bases and V by 5 bases; bases with no gene match: 7. CDR1 is SEHNR, CDR2 FQNEAQ, per germline (reference sequence). This CDR3 has 16 amino acids. CDR3: CASSPRTGGWNSPLHF. The DNA for the CDR3 is TGTGCCAGCAGCCCGAGGACAGGGGGCTGGAATTCACCCCTCCACTTT.

Many counts were recorded for this clonotype. The chain couples TRBV6-4 to TRBJ2-4, with 7 bases fitting TRBD1. V was clipped by 0 bases and J by 0 bases; unmatched bases: 8. The germline CDR1 and CDR2 sequences are MRHNA and SNTAGT. The CDR3 contains 18 residues. The CDR3 region is CASSDSKQGRIAKNIQYF. In DNA form, the CDR3 reads TGTGCCAGCAGTGACTCTAAACAGGGGCGAATAGCCAAAAACATTCAGTACTTC.

This chain links TRBV18 with TRBJ1-2, with D uncertain. The germline gives CDR1 KGHSH, CDR2 LQKENI. The CDR3 length is 15 residues. Trimming took off 0 bases at V and 5 bases at J, with 13 bases between the two ends. The CDR3 loop is CASSPPVSQGYGYTF. Here the CDR3 DNA reads TGTGCCAGCTCACCACCGGTATCACAAGGGTATGGCTACACCTTC.

This clonotype was seen a handful of times. This chain links TRBV28 with TRBJ2-5, with TRBD1 matching over 9 bases. The CDR3 spans 14 residues. V lost 6 bases to trimming and J lost 5 bases; unmatched junction nucleotides: 7. From germline, CDR1 is MDHEN and CDR2 SYDVKM. Written as DNA, the CDR3 is TGTGCCAGCAGCCAAGGGACAGGGTATGAGACCCAGTACTTC. As protein: CASSQGTGYETQYF.

This clonotype was observed a few times. This chain uses TRBV20-1 with TRBJ1-1; no clear D gene. CDR3 length: 13 residues. Trimming shortened V by 5 bases and J by 0 bases, and 10 bases separated the two germline ends. Looked up from germline, CDR1 is DFQATT and CDR2 is SNEGSKA (reference sequence). The CDR3 DNA reads TGCAGTGCTCCGGACCGCCTGAACACTGAAGCTTTCTTT. Protein product: CSAPDRLNTEAFF.

This rearrangement joins TRBV5-1 to TRBJ2-5, with 8 bases matching TRBD2. CDR1 and CDR2 (germline): SGHRS, YFSETQ. V was pared by 5 bases and J by 2 bases, with 5 bases of the junction left unmatched. The CDR3 is 14 amino acids. CDR3 DNA sequence: TGCGCCAGCAGAAGACTAGCGCTTCAAGAGACCCAGTACTTC. Protein sequence: CASRRLALQETQYF.

The CDR3, as DNA: TGTGCCAGCAGCGCGGGACAGGACCCCTACGAGCAGTACTTC. Translation gives CASSAGQDPYEQYF. V usage is TRBV7-9 and J usage is TRBJ2-7, with 8 nucleotides matching TRBD1. This CDR3 has 14 amino acids. Germline V lookup: CDR1 SEHNR, CDR2 FQNEAQ (reference sequence). V shed 5 bases, J shed 2 bases, and the junction held 5 bases outside the gene matches.

This clonotype was seen a handful of times. The CDR3 nucleotides read TGTGCCAGTAGTCTCGTAGCGGGGGAGAACACCGGGGAGCTGTTTTTT. Protein product: CASSLVAGENTGELFF. This chain connects TRBV19 to TRBJ2-2, with TRBD2 identical over 9 bases. Germline trimming cut 5 bases from V and 1 base from J; bases unmatched to any gene: 5. The CDR3 is 16 residues long. The germline V gene has CDR1 LNHDA and CDR2 SQIVND (reference sequence).

V is TRBV3-1 and J is TRBJ2-3; D is uncertain. Between the trimmed V and J ends, which lost 4 bases and 8 bases, there was a span of 10 bases. Germline CDR1 reads LGHDT; CDR2 reads YNNKEL (reference sequence). This CDR3 has 12 amino acids. In DNA, the CDR3 is TGTGCCAGCAGCCTCGCGGAAGGTACGCAGTATTTT. It specifies CASSLAEGTQYF.

There are a few counts of this clonotype. The chain combines TRBV12-3 or TRBV12-4 with TRBJ2-3; no reliable D call. CDR3 length: 14 residues. V lost 4 bases to trimming and J lost 2 bases, with 10 bases between them. CDR3 protein: CASSSLPSTDTQYF. The CDR3 region has the DNA TGTGCCAGCAGTTCCCTCCCCTCCACAGATACGCAGTATTTT.